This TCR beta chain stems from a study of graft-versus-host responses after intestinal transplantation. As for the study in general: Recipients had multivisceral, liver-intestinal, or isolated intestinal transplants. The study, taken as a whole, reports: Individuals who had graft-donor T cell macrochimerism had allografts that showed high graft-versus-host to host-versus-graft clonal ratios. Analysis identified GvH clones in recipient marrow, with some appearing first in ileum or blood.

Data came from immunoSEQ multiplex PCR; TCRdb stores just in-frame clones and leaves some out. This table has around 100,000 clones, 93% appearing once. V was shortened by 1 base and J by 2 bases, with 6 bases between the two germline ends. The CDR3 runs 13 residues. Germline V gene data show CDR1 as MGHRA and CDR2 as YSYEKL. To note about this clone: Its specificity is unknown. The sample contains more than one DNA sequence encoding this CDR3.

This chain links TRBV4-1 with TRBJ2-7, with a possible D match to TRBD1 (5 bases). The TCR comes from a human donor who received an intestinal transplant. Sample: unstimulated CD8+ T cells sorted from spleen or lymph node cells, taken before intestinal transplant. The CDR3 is CASSQAGTYEQYF. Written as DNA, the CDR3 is TGCGCCAGCAGCCAAGCAGGGACCTACGAGCAGTACTTC.